This entry is about one T cell receptor beta chain. The antigen is not known. This specimen comes from a study of T cell responses to AZD1222 COVID-19 vaccine. Study outcomes and limitations: Unmutated regions of variants are reportedly targeted by nearly half of spike-specific TCRs. White British ancestry dominated among donors, who included more females, and clonal diversity was possibly underestimated. Only a handful of people who got AZD1222 tested seropositive at baseline. Spike-specific TCR breadth and depth rose after two AZD1222 doses.

V gave up 7 bases and J gave up 8 bases; unmatched junction bases: 4. The germline V gene encodes CDR1 MNHNY and CDR2 SVGAGI (reference sequence). The CDR3 has 12 residues. The table came from immunoSEQ multiplex PCR; TCRdb's copy has only in-frame clones and leaves some out. Of about 150,000 clones listed, approximately 85% are singletons. This TCR was recovered from an adult in good health. This specimen was peripheral blood, taken on day 0 of AZD1222 vaccination. The chain recombines TRBV6-6 with TRBJ2-1, with 8 positions matching TRBD2. The CDR3 protein is CASTRGDDEQFF. The CDR3, as DNA: TGTGCCAGCACGCGGGGGGACGATGAGCAGTTCTTC.